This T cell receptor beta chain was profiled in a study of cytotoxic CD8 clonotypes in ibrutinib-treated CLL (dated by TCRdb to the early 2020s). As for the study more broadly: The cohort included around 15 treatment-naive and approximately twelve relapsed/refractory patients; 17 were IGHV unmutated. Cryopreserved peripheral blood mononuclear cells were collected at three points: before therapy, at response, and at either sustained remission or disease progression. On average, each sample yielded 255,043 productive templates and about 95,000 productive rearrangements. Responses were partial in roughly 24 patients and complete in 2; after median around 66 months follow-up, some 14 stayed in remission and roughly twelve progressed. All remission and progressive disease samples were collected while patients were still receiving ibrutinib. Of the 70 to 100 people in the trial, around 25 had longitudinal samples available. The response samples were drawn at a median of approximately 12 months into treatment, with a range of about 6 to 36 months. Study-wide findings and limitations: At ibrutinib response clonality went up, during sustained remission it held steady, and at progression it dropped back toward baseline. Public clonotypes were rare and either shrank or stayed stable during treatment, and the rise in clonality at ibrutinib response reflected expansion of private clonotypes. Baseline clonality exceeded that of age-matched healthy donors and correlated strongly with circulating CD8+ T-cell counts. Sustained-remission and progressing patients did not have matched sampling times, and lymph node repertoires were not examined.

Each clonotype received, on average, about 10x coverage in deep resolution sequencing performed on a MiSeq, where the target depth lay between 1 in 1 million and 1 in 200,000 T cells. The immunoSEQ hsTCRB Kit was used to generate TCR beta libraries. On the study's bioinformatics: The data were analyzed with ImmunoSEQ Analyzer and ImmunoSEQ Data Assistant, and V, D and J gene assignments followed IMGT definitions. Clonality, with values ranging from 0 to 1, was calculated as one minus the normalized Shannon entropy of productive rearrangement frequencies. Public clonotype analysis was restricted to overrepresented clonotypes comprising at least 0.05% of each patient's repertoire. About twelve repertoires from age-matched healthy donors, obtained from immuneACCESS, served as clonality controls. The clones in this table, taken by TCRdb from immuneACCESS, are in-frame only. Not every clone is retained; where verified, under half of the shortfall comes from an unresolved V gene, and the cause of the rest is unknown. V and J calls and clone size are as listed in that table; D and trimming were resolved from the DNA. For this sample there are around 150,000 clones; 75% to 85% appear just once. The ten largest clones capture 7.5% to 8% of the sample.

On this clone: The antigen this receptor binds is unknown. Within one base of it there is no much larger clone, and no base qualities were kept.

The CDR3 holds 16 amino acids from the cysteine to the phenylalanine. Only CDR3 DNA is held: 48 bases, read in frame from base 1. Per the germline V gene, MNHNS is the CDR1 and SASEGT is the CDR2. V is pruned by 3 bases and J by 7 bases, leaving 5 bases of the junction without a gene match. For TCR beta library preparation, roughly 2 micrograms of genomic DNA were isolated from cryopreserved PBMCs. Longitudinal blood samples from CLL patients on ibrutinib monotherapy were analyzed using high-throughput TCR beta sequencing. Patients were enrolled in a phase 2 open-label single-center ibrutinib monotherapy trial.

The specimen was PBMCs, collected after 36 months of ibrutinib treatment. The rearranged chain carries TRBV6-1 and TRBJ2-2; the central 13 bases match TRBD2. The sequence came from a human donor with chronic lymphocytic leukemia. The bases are TGTGCCAGCAGTGAGGGGACTAGCGGGACTATCGGGGAGCTGTTTTTT. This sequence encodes CASSEGTSGTIGELFF.